This T cell receptor beta chain emerged from a study of blood T cells in healthy people across ages. Peripheral blood, about 9.3 milliliters per donor, was collected. Researchers report isolating at least 6 million PBMCs per sample. The authors ran a second PCR of 7 to 11 cycles using a sample-barcoded 5' primer and a J-beta primer mix. Per-sample output comprised a minimum of 2.5 million paired-end reads containing CDR3. TCRdb processed the 5' RACE reads anew with MiXCR; each CDR3 protein has one entry. The sample holds over 600,000 distinct CDR3 sequences; around half are singletons and the top ten take 15% to 20%. Only a few counts were recorded for this clonotype. Germline trimming cut 2 bases from V and 3 bases from J; bases unmatched to any gene: 4. The CDR3 is 14 amino acids. In germline, CDR1 is SGHRS, CDR2 YFSETQ.

The chain joins TRBV5-1 to TRBJ1-2; TRBD1 matches at 7 bases. This receptor was taken from an elderly man in good health. The material sequenced was blood. Here the CDR3 DNA reads TGCGCCAGCAGCTTAGACAGGGTCGACTATGGCTACACCTTC. It specifies CASSLDRVDYGYTF.